One sample yielded the 26 T cell receptor beta chains listed below, sequenced in a study of early T cells in non-severe SARS-CoV-2 infection. MiXCR, run by TCRdb on the 5' RACE reads, gives a single entry per CDR3 protein. Here the sample spans about 59,000 distinct CDR3 sequences, 10% to 12% being singletons. Sequenced sample: whole blood. Receptors were obtained from an adult who was a healthcare worker with PCR-confirmed SARS-CoV-2 infection or an uninfected control (not recorded which).

J is TRBJ2-1 and V is TRBV12-3 or TRBV12-4, with 10 bases identical to TRBD1. Losses at the gene ends were 7 bases for V and 4 bases for J; bases not matched to a gene: 7. This CDR3 contains 15 residues. CDR3 nucleotides: TGTGCCAGCATCCAGACAGGGGGCGAGTACAATGAGCAGTTCTTC. This translates into CASIQTGGEYNEQFF.

This clonotype came up many times. The chain couples TRBV6-5 to TRBJ2-5; D perhaps matches TRBD2 (6 bases). The germline V gene encodes CDR1 MNHEY and CDR2 SVGAGI. This CDR3 has 13 residues. V was cut by 5 bases and J by 4 bases, with 11 bases left in between. The CDR3 region is CASSIRGTETQYF. For the CDR3, the DNA is TGTGCCAGCAGTATCCGGGGGACAGAGACCCAGTACTTC.

This clonotype was counted many times. A junction boundary mismatches the germline segment, possibly from a read error. The rearrangement uses TRBV7-7 and TRBJ1-4; 7 bases are a match to TRBD1. This CDR3 has 15 residues. Germline V gives CDR1 SSHAT, CDR2 FNYEAQ (reference sequence). CDR3 DNA: TGTGCTAGCAGTAGCACAGGGGAGGCTAATGAAAAACTGTTTTTT. Amino acids: CASSSTGEANEKLFF.

This clonotype was picked up many times. V gene TRBV27 combines with J gene TRBJ2-7, with D uncertain. The CDR3 spans 10 residues. Germline assignment: CDR1 MNHEY and CDR2 SMNVEV (reference sequence). V was pared by 7 bases and J by 4 bases, with 5 bases between. The CDR3 is CASIRYEQYF. The CDR3, as DNA: TGTGCCAGCATTAGATACGAGCAGTACTTC.

This clonotype was seen ten or more times. V gene TRBV29-1 combines with J gene TRBJ2-7; 7 nucleotides line up with TRBD1. The CDR3 extends over 13 amino acids. Trimming took 6 bases from V and 2 from J; bases not matched to a gene: 7. Germline CDR1 SQVTM, CDR2 ANQGSEA. This CDR3 is CSVRSGQTYEQYF. CDR3 DNA: TGCAGCGTACGTTCGGGACAGACCTACGAGCAGTACTTC.

The chain is built from TRBV5-1 and TRBJ1-4, with D maybe TRBD1 (5 bases). Trimming shortened V by 0 bases and J by 0 bases, and 9 bases separated the two germline ends. Germline loops: CDR1 SGHRS, CDR2 YFSETQ. The CDR3 sequence is 16 residues long. The CDR3 sequence is CASSLGGTATNEKLFF. Here the CDR3 DNA reads TGCGCCAGCAGCTTGGGGGGCACTGCAACTAATGAAAAACTGTTTTTT.

J is TRBJ1-1 and V is TRBV12-3 or TRBV12-4; 7 bases map to TRBD1. CDR3 size: 14 residues. The junction had 3 bases not matched to a gene; V was cut back by 4 bases and J by 1 base. The CDR3 region has the DNA TGTGCCAGCAGTTCGTACAGGGGGAACACTGAAGCTTTCTTT. Its protein product is CASSSYRGNTEAFF.

This clonotype was seen ten or more times. CDR3 DNA sequence: TGTGCCAGCAGTGAACACCGGGGGCCCACAGATACGCAGTATTTT. Protein product: CASSEHRGPTDTQYF. The chain uses TRBV2 and TRBJ2-3; D tentatively fits TRBD1 or TRBD2 (6 bases each). With 2 bases removed from V and 2 bases from J, the gap between germline ends came to 11 bases. This CDR3 region has 15 residues. Germline lookup yields CDR1 SNHLY and CDR2 FYNNEI. Full variable domain (missing parts from reference TRBV2 and TRBJ2-3): EPEVTQTPSHQVTQMGQEVILRCVPISNHLYFYWYRQILGQKVEFLVSFYNNEISEKSEIFDDQFSVERPDGSNFTLKIRSTKLEDSAMYFCASSEHRGPTDTQYFGPGTRLTVL.

In this sample, this clonotype turned up many times. The chain combines TRBV29-1 with TRBJ2-1; a weak D match, TRBD2 (6 bases). The CDR3 totals 12 residues. Germline lookup yields CDR1 SQVTM and CDR2 ANQGSEA. The DNA of the CDR3 is TGCGCCGCCGGGACTGAATACAATGAGCAGTTCTTC. It is translated as CAAGTEYNEQFF.

The rearrangement links TRBV7-8 to TRBJ2-1; D uncertain. The V and J ends lost 5 bases and 7 bases respectively, with 12 bases between them. CDR3 length: 13 residues. CDR1 is SGHVS and CDR2 is FQNEAQ in the germline V gene. The DNA for the CDR3 is TGTGCCAGCAGCACCCCGCCTGCGAATGAGCAGTTCTTC. Residues: CASSTPPANEQFF.

The count of this clonotype is one. A much larger clonotype is one base distant, so this may be a read error. The chain recombines TRBV11-2 with TRBJ1-5; D is uncertain. The CDR3 extends over 12 amino acids. V was cut by 4 bases and J by 10 bases, with 11 bases left in between. Germline V gives CDR1 SGHAT, CDR2 FQNNGV. The CDR3 coding sequence is TGTGCCAGCAGCTACCCCGGGGAACCCCAGCATTTT. It translates to CASSYPGEPQHF.

The rearrangement joins TRBV6-2 or TRBV6-3 to TRBJ2-5; 7 positions agree with TRBD2. The germline V gene encodes CDR1 MNHEY and CDR2 SVGEGT. This CDR3 is built from 16 residues. J gave up 0 bases and V 4 bases, and 8 bases lay outside the gene matches. CDR3 amino acids: CASSSTSAWYQETQYF. In nucleotides, the CDR3 is TGTGCCAGCAGTTCAACTAGCGCTTGGTACCAAGAGACCCAGTACTTC.

This clonotype was observed many times. Sequence at one end of the junction differs from germline and may be a read error. This sequence joins TRBV4-3 and TRBJ2-3, with D perhaps matching TRBD1 or TRBD2 (6 bases each). The CDR3 extends over 15 amino acids. The germline gives CDR1 LGHNA, CDR2 YSLEER. This CDR3 is CASRQGGGLTDTQYF. The CDR3 region has the DNA TGCGCCAGCAGGCAAGGTGGGGGGCTCACAGATACGCAGTATTTT.

This sequence joins TRBV11-2 and TRBJ2-3; D might be TRBD1 or TRBD2, each matching 5 bases. CDR1 is SGHAT and CDR2 is FQNNGV in the germline V gene. This CDR3 comprises 12 residues. V was pared by 5 bases and J by 5 bases, with 8 bases between. The CDR3, as DNA: TGTGCCAGCAGCCGTGGGGGAGATACGCAGTATTTT. Amino acids: CASSRGGDTQYF.

This sequence joins TRBV6-2 or TRBV6-3 and TRBJ1-4, with D possibly TRBD1 on 6 matching bases. Germline lookup yields CDR1 MNHEY and CDR2 SVGEGT. The CDR3 is made up of 15 amino acids. Trimming stripped 6 bases from V and 8 bases from J, with 19 bases between. This chain's CDR3 is CASSQRRDIVEKLFF. DNA for the CDR3: TGTGCCAGCAGCCAACGCCGGGACATAGTCGAAAAACTGTTTTTT.

This clonotype was seen at least ten times. The chain is built from TRBV29-1 and TRBJ1-3; unclear D gene. Germline V gene sequence: CDR1 SQVTM, CDR2 ANQGSEA. The CDR3 covers 13 residues. The ends were cut back, 3 bases at V and 0 bases at J, with 6 bases in the middle. The CDR3 region has the DNA TGCAGCGTTGATTCTCCCTCTGGAAACACCATATATTTT. This encodes CSVDSPSGNTIYF.

The chain uses TRBV20-1 and TRBJ1-2; D is ambiguous. CDR1 and CDR2 (germline): DFQATT, SNEGSKA (reference sequence). The CDR3 loop spans 14 amino acids. V was pared by 4 bases and J by 2 bases, with 14 bases between. The CDR3 reads CSATQTSSNYGYTF. CDR3 nucleotides: TGCAGTGCTACCCAGACAAGCTCGAACTATGGCTACACCTTC.

This clonotype was counted at least ten times. The chain couples TRBV2 to TRBJ1-5, with D perhaps TRBD1 (5 bases). Germline V gives CDR1 SNHLY, CDR2 FYNNEI. The CDR3 consists of 17 residues. Trimming shortened V by 1 base and J by 1 base, and 14 bases separated the two germline ends. In DNA, the CDR3 is TGTGCCAGCAGTGAAGGTCAGGGAATGCCCAGCAATCAGCCCCAGCATTTT. Residues: CASSEGQGMPSNQPQHF.

V gene TRBV5-1 combines with J gene TRBJ1-4; perhaps TRBD1 as D (5 bases). The CDR3 runs 17 residues. Per the germline V gene, CDR1 is SGHRS and CDR2 is YFSETQ. V lost 4 bases and J 3 bases, leaving 19 bases between the germline ends. CDR3 amino acids: CASSKGPPRSANEKLFF. The CDR3 DNA reads TGCGCCAGCAGCAAGGGGCCCCCCCGGAGCGCTAATGAAAAACTGTTTTTT.

The chain combines TRBV4-3 with TRBJ2-2, with 7 bases that match TRBD2. After removal of 1 base from V and 5 bases from J, the junction contained 7 bases not matched to a gene. Per the germline V gene, CDR1 is LGHNA and CDR2 is YSLEER. CDR3 length: 16 residues. The CDR3 DNA sequence: TGCGCCAGCAGCCAAGGAGCGGGGTCGTGGACCGGGGAGCTGTTTTTT. It specifies CASSQGAGSWTGELFF.

A note on this clonotype: Possible read error: a much larger clone is one base away. The rearrangement joins TRBV5-1 to TRBJ1-2; a possible D gene is TRBD1 (5 bases). The CDR3 sequence is 13 residues long. Germline values: CDR1 SGHRS, CDR2 YFSETQ. Trimming took 4 bases from V and 2 from J, leaving 9 bases between them. DNA of the CDR3: TGCGCCAGCAGCGAAGGGGTGAACTATGGCTACACCTTC. Its protein is CASSEGVNYGYTF.

This clonotype showed up just a few times. This rearrangement joins TRBV6-2 or TRBV6-3 to TRBJ1-1; D uncertain. Looked up from germline, CDR1 is MNHEY and CDR2 is SVGEGT. V was clipped by 8 bases and J by 5 bases, with 9 bases between them. CDR3 length equals 11 residues. DNA of the CDR3: TGTGCCAGCGGGCCGAGGACTGAAGCTTTCTTT. This gives the protein CASGPRTEAFF.

This clonotype was detected only a few times. This chain links TRBV6-4 with TRBJ2-3; D uncertain. Trimming took off 4 bases at V and 6 bases at J, with 8 bases between the two ends. CDR3 length equals 12 residues. Germline values: CDR1 MRHNA, CDR2 SNTAGT. The CDR3 spells CASSVDADTQYF. In DNA, the CDR3 is TGTGCCAGCAGTGTAGACGCGGATACGCAGTATTTT.

This clonotype was counted many times. As DNA, the CDR3 is TGTGCCAGCAGTTACTCGATCCCCTCGGGACAGGGTGCTACCGTAGCCAAAAACATTCAGTACTTC. Translation: CASSYSIPSGQGATVAKNIQYF. The chain links TRBV6-2 or TRBV6-3 to TRBJ2-4, with TRBD1 matching 9 bases. The CDR3 runs 22 residues. Trimming cost V 0 bases and J 0 bases; bases outside gene matches: 18. Germline V gives CDR1 MNHEY, CDR2 SVGEGT.

The rearrangement links TRBV5-5 to TRBJ1-5; the D is unclear. V lost 4 bases, J lost 3 bases, and 14 bases lay in between. From germline, CDR1 is SGHKS and CDR2 YYEKEE (reference sequence). The CDR3 loop spans 15 amino acids. The CDR3 here is CASSPGRLFNQPQHF. As DNA, the CDR3 is TGTGCCAGCAGCCCCGGACGGCTATTCAATCAGCCCCAGCATTTT.

This clonotype was recorded many times. The CDR3 coding sequence is TGTGCCAGCTCACCACCGGGCAGGGAAAACTATGGCTACACCTTC. Its protein is CASSPPGRENYGYTF. J is TRBJ1-2 and V is TRBV18; a possible D gene is TRBD1 (5 bases). This CDR3 has 15 amino acids. Trimming cost V 0 bases and J 2 bases, with 10 bases left between them. Germline V gene sequence: CDR1 KGHSH, CDR2 LQKENI.